This note documents a single T cell receptor (beta chain) sequence. Its binding antigen is unknown. No clone much larger than this one lies a single base away; base qualities are absent. This sample was taken from a study of shared clonotypes between healthy human individuals (dated by TCRdb to the early 2020s). Regarding the complete study: A few men and a couple of women, aged 18 to 49 years, made up the cohort. Per donor, three plates each were used for CD4 naive and CD4 memory, two for CD8 naive, and one for CD8 memory. To estimate repertoire size and how much clonotypes are shared between individuals, the study performed deep sequencing of blood TCR repertoires from 4 to 6 healthy adults. Different laboratories and diverse techniques were used to prepare libraries and sequence TCR repertoires, to increase sequencing depth and limit assay-specific biases. Per donor, leukapheresis produced somewhere between about 0.8 and 9 billion PBMCs. The paper's findings and limits, for the study overall: Sampling was restricted to blood, and TCR repertoires in tissue are likely to differ from TCR repertoires in blood. Estimated clonotype richness was generally larger for naive than for memory subsets. About 5% of naive CD4, roughly 3.5% of naive CD8, about 2.5% of memory CD4, and 0.4% of memory CD8 clonotypes were shared across several donors. Even with the large sequencing depth, rarefaction of the sorted-subset datasets indicated that sequencing was incomplete. Compared with non-shared clonotypes, clonotypes shared by all four sorted-subset donors had higher generation probabilities. Based on pairwise subsampling, the degree of clonotype sharing among donors was expected to be affected by sequencing depth. Because the study included a small number of donors, the genetic and exposure-history diversity represented was limited.

The V end gives up 3 bases and the J end 8 bases, leaving 11 bases in the junction not matched to a gene. For CDR1 and CDR2, the germline V gene lists MGHDK and SYGVNS. Reading from cysteine to phenylalanine, the CDR3 counts 15 amino acids. Only the CDR3 part of the read is kept: 45 bases, read in frame from the first base. The donors were healthy, HIV-negative adults who had no recently reported acute infections or vaccinations. All donors were Caucasian adults living in Nashville, Tennessee, USA. CD4+ T cells were enriched through magnetic negative selection, after which naive cells were positively selected on CD45RA and the remaining negative fraction served as the memory subset. Blood was collected by leukapheresis, and PBMCs were isolated by Ficoll-Histopaque density gradient centrifugation and then cryopreserved in liquid nitrogen vapor phase. Purity and quantity of every magnetically sorted T cell population were checked by analytical flow cytometry. Genomic DNA was isolated from every sorted fraction and measured by UV absorbance on a Nanodrop 2000c.

TCR CDR3 regions were amplified from genomic DNA by multiplex PCR using the deep immunoSEQ assay. Genomic DNA extracted from each cell subset was distributed evenly over all wells of several immunoSEQ 96-well plates, and each plate served as one replicate. For sorted subsets, roughly 200 ng of genomic DNA, equivalent to 25,000 to 35,000 T cell genomes, went into each replicate PCR. The purified libraries were quantified using a Qubit 3.0 fluorometer, sized with a Bioanalyzer 2100, and then quantified again using the KAPA Library Quantification kit. Every immunoSEQ 96-well plate was sequenced on a dedicated single-read 150-cycle Illumina NextSeq 550 flow cell. The authors' analysis ran thus. Because the immunoSEQ output held only junctional sequences and lacked quality scores, the filtering could not match the filtering applied to full-length reads. Sequences were annotated with PyIR, a Python wrapper for IgBLAST v1.9, and V/J genes and CDR3 were assigned using IMGT germline references. Reads were removed for weak V/J assignments (E-value above 1e-6), missing CDR3, stop codons, out-of-frame junctions, or ambiguous translated residues. V3J clonotypes were defined as sequences sharing an identical inferred V gene, J gene, and CDR3 amino acid sequence. The percentage overlap between two repertoires was calculated by dividing the number of shared unique clonotypes by the size of the smaller repertoire. Three approaches were used to assess repertoire richness: RTK rarefaction, the Chao1 estimator, and Recon v2.1 estimates of unobserved clonotypes. OLGA was used to compute generation probabilities for all TCRbeta clonotypes that the gDNA method yielded from a handful of donors. TCRdb provides this immuneACCESS table in a form limited to in-frame rearrangements. Some clones are lacking; in checked studies, under half of them reflect an unresolved V gene, and why the rest are absent is not known. Clone size and the V and J calls come from that table; the DNA yielded D and trimming. For this sample the table gives 1 million to 1.2 million clones, of which around 77% were detected only once. The leading ten clones occupy roughly 0.83% of the sample.

This TCR was sampled from a man aged 18 to 35 in good health. Some clones in this sample may be carry-over from other donors' samples. Sequencing used memory CD4+ T cells from PBMCs. The cell subset or site label here, explained by the study, means: CD45RA-negative fraction. Here the chain combines TRBV25-1 and TRBJ1-2, with 8 bases matching TRBD1. The bases read TGTGCCAGCAGTGACCCTTCAGGGGGCGCGAAGGGCTACACCTTC. Its translation is CASSDPSGGAKGYTF.